The 20 T cell receptor beta chains below all came from one sample that was sequenced in a study of shared clonotypes between healthy human individuals (dated by TCRdb to the early 2020s). Libraries were prepared through the immunoSEQ multiplex PCR assay. TCRdb limited this immuneACCESS table to in-frame rearrangements with V and J called. A share of clones is missing; checked studies link under half to unresolved V genes, and the rest is unexplained. This sample comprises 630,000 or so clones, about 98% of them detected only once. The ten top clones hold approximately 0.3% of the sample. CD8 naive samples were obtained by positive selection for CCR7 among CD45RO-negative cells, yielding a CD45RA+CCR7+ population from which TemRA cells were excluded. Sequenced input: naive CD8+ T cells sorted from blood. Reading the label with the study, this specimen's cell subset or site is: CD45RA+CCR7+. Receptor source: a young man in good health.

The V and J genes are TRBV11-2 and TRBJ2-1; 12 bases fit TRBD2. This CDR3 spans 16 amino acids. V was pared by 4 bases and J by 6 bases, with 7 bases of the junction left unmatched. Germline values: CDR1 SGHAT, CDR2 FQNNGV. Here the CDR3 reads CASSSRTSGTLNEQFF. The DNA of the CDR3 is TGTGCCAGCAGCTCACGGACTAGCGGGACTCTCAATGAGCAGTTCTTC.

The J gene is TRBJ2-2, the V gene TRBV27; 11 positions match TRBD2. Germline V gene sequence: CDR1 MNHEY, CDR2 SMNVEV (reference sequence). Germline trimming cut 0 bases from V and 6 bases from J; bases unmatched to any gene: 9. The CDR3 runs to 18 residues. Here the CDR3 reads CASSLSSLAGGRAGELFF. The CDR3 nucleotides are TGTGCCAGCAGTTTATCGAGCCTAGCGGGAGGTCGTGCCGGGGAGCTGTTTTTT.

The V call is TRBV27, the J call TRBJ2-7, with D tentatively TRBD1 or TRBD2 (5 bases each). CDR1 is MNHEY and CDR2 is SMNVEV in the germline V gene (reference sequence). Trimming removed 3 bases from V and 7 bases from J, with 16 bases in between. The CDR3 extends over 14 amino acids. The CDR3 spells CASSLGTTGAEQYF. The CDR3 nucleotides are TGTGCCAGCAGTTTGGGGACGACGGGCGCGGAGCAGTACTTC.

This clone appeared a single time. Other DNA sequences within the sample encode an identical CDR3. The V call is TRBV7-2, the J call TRBJ1-5, with TRBD1 matching 10 bases. V was pared by 3 bases and J by 4 bases, with 0 bases of the junction left unmatched. Germline V lookup: CDR1 SGHTA, CDR2 FQGNSA. This CDR3 spans 14 amino acids. CDR3 coding DNA: TGTGCCAGCAGCTTGGGACAGGGGAATCAGCCCCAGCATTTT. Protein sequence: CASSLGQGNQPQHF.

The chain is built from TRBV6-5 and TRBJ2-3; D perhaps matches TRBD2 (5 bases). The CDR3 length is 13 residues. V was trimmed by 9 bases and J by 6 bases, leaving 16 bases between them. CDR1 and CDR2 from the germline V gene are MNHEY and SVGAGI. The CDR3 sequence is CASKSGTWDTQYF. CDR3 in DNA: TGTGCCAGTAAGAGCGGAACCTGGGATACGCAGTATTTT.

The V call is TRBV5-1, the J call TRBJ2-7; the match to TRBD1 covers 7 bases. Trimming cost V 5 bases and J 5 bases; bases outside gene matches: 10. The CDR3 runs to 14 residues. From germline, CDR1 is SGHRS and CDR2 YFSETQ. DNA for the CDR3: TGCGCCAGCAGAGACAGGGATGTTTGGGACGAGCAGTACTTC. Its protein product is CASRDRDVWDEQYF. The complete variable domain, with remaining parts taken from reference TRBV5-1 and TRBJ2-7, reads KAGVTQTPRYLIKTRGQQVTLSCSPISGHRSVSWYQQTPGQGLQFLFEYFSETQRNKGNFPGRFSGRQFSNSRSEMNVSTLELGDSALYLCASRDRDVWDEQYFGPGTRLTVT.

The chain uses TRBV9 and TRBJ2-2, with 9 nucleotides matching TRBD1. V shed 3 bases, J shed 5 bases, and the junction held 8 bases outside the gene matches. This CDR3 spans 16 amino acids. The germline gives CDR1 SGDLS, CDR2 YYNGEE. In DNA form, the CDR3 reads TGTGCCAGCAGCGCCCAACCGGGACAGGGAACCGGGGAGCTGTTTTTT. Translation: CASSAQPGQGTGELFF. Complete variable domain (other parts from reference TRBV9 and TRBJ2-2): DSGVTQTPKHLITATGQRVTLRCSPRSGDLSVYWYQQSLDQGLQFLIQYYNGEERAKGNILERFSAQQFPDLHSELNLSSLELGDSALYFCASSAQPGQGTGELFFGEGSRLTVL.

V gene TRBV6-6 combines with J gene TRBJ1-4, with D possibly being TRBD1 (5 bases). The CDR3 loop spans 14 amino acids. CDR1 is MNHNY, CDR2 SVGAGI, per germline (reference sequence). Trimming left V 6 bases short and J 0 bases short, with 8 bases between. CDR3 sequence: CASSLTATNEKLFF. The CDR3 DNA is TGTGCCAGCAGCCTGACAGCAACTAATGAAAAACTGTTTTTT.

The chain links TRBV9 to TRBJ2-1, with 9 bases matching TRBD2. The ends lost 4 bases at V and 6 bases at J; junction bases unmatched: 8. CDR3 length: 15 amino acids. CDR1 is SGDLS and CDR2 is YYNGEE in the germline V gene. The CDR3 protein is CASSPRSLAGNEQFF. CDR3 DNA sequence: TGTGCCAGCAGCCCCCGGTCACTAGCGGGCAATGAGCAGTTCTTC.

The V and J genes are TRBV7-9 and TRBJ2-7; 7 nucleotides agree with TRBD2. V gave up 11 bases and J gave up 0 bases; unmatched junction bases: 7. CDR1 and CDR2 (germline): SEHNR, FQNEAQ (reference sequence). The CDR3 consists of 13 residues. In DNA form, the CDR3 reads TGTGCCGGGCAGGGCGGGAGCTCCTACGAGCAGTACTTC. The encoded protein is CAGQGGSSYEQYF.

Remarks on this clone: This specimen includes other DNA sequences encoding the same CDR3. The chain has TRBV11-2 and TRBJ2-1; no clear D gene. The CDR3 length is 11 residues. Germline assignment: CDR1 SGHAT and CDR2 FQNNGV. Trimming removed 2 bases at V and 9 bases at J, with 5 bases between. The CDR3 loop is CASSLSPEQFF. The CDR3 nucleotides are TGTGCCAGCAGCTTAAGTCCTGAGCAGTTCTTC.

This CDR3 is CASSSTGPDTQYF. Here the CDR3 DNA reads TGTGCCAGCAGCTCGACAGGGCCAGATACGCAGTATTTT. The chain recombines TRBV7-9 with TRBJ2-3, with 7 bases lining up with TRBD1. The V gene end was trimmed by 4 bases and the J gene end by 4 bases; junction bases not matched to a gene: 2. This CDR3 has 13 amino acids. Germline V lookup: CDR1 SEHNR, CDR2 FQNEAQ (reference sequence).

This sequence joins TRBV7-9 and TRBJ2-1; possibly TRBD2 for D (6 bases). CDR3 size: 15 residues. The germline V gene encodes CDR1 SEHNR and CDR2 FQNEAQ (reference sequence). V lost 5 bases to trimming and J lost 12 bases, with 23 bases between them. The CDR3 loop reads CASSPLLTLRDWQFF. The CDR3 nucleotides are TGTGCCAGCAGCCCCCTACTGACTCTGCGGGATTGGCAGTTCTTC. Full variable domain (rest looked up from reference TRBV7-9 and TRBJ2-1): DTGVSQNPRHKITKRGQNVTFRCDPISEHNRLYWYRQTLGQGPEFLTYFQNEAQLEKSRLLSDRFSAERPKGSFSTLEIQRTEQGDSAMYLCASSPLLTLRDWQFFGPGTRLTVL.

The genes are TRBV4-3 and TRBJ2-7; 11 bases align to TRBD2. The ends lost 5 bases at V and 7 bases at J; junction bases unmatched: 7. Germline V gives CDR1 LGHNA, CDR2 YSLEER. The CDR3 has 14 amino acids. The chain's CDR3 is CASSELAGAWEQYF. The CDR3 DNA reads TGCGCCAGCAGCGAACTAGCGGGAGCATGGGAGCAGTACTTC.

The chain links TRBV29-1 to TRBJ2-2; D gene unclear. The V and J ends lost 3 bases and 1 base respectively, with 6 bases between them. The length of the CDR3 is 13 residues. Germline V gene lookup returns CDR1 SQVTM and CDR2 ANQGSEA. The CDR3 region has the DNA TGCAGCGTTGAGTCGGAGAACACCGGGGAGCTGTTTTTT. As protein: CSVESENTGELFF.

The chain is built from TRBV27 and TRBJ2-3; 8 positions agree with TRBD2. Germline V gives CDR1 MNHEY, CDR2 SMNVEV (reference sequence). V shed 7 bases and J 3 bases; nucleotides not matched to a gene: 9. The CDR3 has 15 residues. The CDR3 nucleotides are TGTGCCAGCAATAATATAGCGGGATGGACAGATACGCAGTATTTT. This encodes CASNNIAGWTDTQYF.

The V gene is TRBV11-2, the J gene TRBJ2-1; D uncertain. The length of the CDR3 is 15 residues. Trimming pared 5 bases from V and 3 bases from J, leaving 14 bases between. CDR1 and CDR2 (germline): SGHAT, FQNNGV. CDR3 sequence reads: CASSLRSADYNEQFF. As DNA, the CDR3 is TGTGCCAGCAGCCTCAGATCGGCCGACTACAATGAGCAGTTCTTC.

V is TRBV4-1 and J is TRBJ2-7; D gene unclear. The V end lost 2 bases, the J end lost 5 bases, and 4 bases lay between the germline ends. The CDR3 is made up of 11 amino acids. Germline CDR1 reads MGHRA; CDR2 reads YSYEKL. As DNA, the CDR3 is TGCGCCAGCAGCCAAAGGAACGAGCAGTACTTC. Amino acid sequence: CASSQRNEQYF.

V is TRBV4-2 and J is TRBJ1-1; D is ambiguous. CDR1 is LGHNA and CDR2 is YNFKEQ in the germline V gene. The CDR3 is 14 residues long. Trimming pared 4 bases from V and 8 bases from J, leaving 17 bases between. The CDR3 region is CASSPEQATTEAFF. The DNA of the CDR3 is TGTGCCAGCAGCCCAGAGCAGGCCACGACAGAAGCTTTCTTT.

The chain links TRBV29-1 to TRBJ2-7; D ambiguous. Germline CDR1 reads SQVTM; CDR2 reads ANQGSEA. This CDR3 region has 13 residues. V lost 3 bases, J lost 5 bases, and 14 bases lay in between. In nucleotides, the CDR3 is TGCAGCGTTGACTCGGAGAATTTGGACGAGCAGTACTTC. Residues: CSVDSENLDEQYF.